This T cell receptor (beta chain) was retrieved from a study of beta chain features in type 1 diabetes. In regard to this clone: The antigen remains undetermined.

The study, taken as a whole, reports: Healthy donors had naive, central memory and Treg TCRB repertoires that appeared less similar than those seen among patients. Whether TCRB rearrangement is influenced by HLA type was left unresolved in this analysis. Within each of all four CD4+ subsets, Type 1 diabetes patients had TCRB CDR3s that were moderately but significantly shorter.

The CDR3 is 14 amino acids. Germline V gene sequence: CDR1 SQVTM, CDR2 ANQGSEA. V trimming: 2 bases; J trimming: 4 bases; junction bases outside the gene matches: 4. Expressed TCRB transcripts were sequenced after all isolated RNA was converted to cDNA. TCRdb's table, derived via immunoSEQ multiplex PCR, lists solely in-frame clones and lacks some. The data show about 140,000 clones, more than 9% seen once. The sample was naive CD4+ T cells from blood. This rearrangement joins TRBV29-1 to TRBJ1-3, with 8 bases fitting TRBD1. The sequence came from a young man in good health. The CDR3: CSVEPTGAGNTIYF. The CDR3 DNA sequence: TGCAGCGTTGAACCGACAGGGGCAGGAAACACCATATATTTT.